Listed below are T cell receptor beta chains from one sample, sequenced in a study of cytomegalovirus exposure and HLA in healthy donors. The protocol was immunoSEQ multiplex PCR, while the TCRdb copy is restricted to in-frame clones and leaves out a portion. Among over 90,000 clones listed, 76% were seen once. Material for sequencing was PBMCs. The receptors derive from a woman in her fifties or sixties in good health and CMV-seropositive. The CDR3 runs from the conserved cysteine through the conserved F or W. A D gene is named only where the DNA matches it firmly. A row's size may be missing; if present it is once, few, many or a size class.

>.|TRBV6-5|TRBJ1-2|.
TGTGCCAGCAGTGGGCGCCGCTATGGCTACACCTTC
CASSGRRYGYTF
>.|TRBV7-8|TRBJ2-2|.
TGTGCCAGCAGAGCCCGTAGCGGAACCGGGGAGCTGTTTTTT
CASRARSGTGELFF
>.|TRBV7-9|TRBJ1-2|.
TGTGCCAGCAGCCCCAGCCGGGGAGGGGGCTATGGCTACACCTTC
CASSPSRGGGYGYTF
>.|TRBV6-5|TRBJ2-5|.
TGTGCCAGCAGTTACGTTGACAGCCGGCGACCCCAGTACTTC
CASSYVDSRRPQYF
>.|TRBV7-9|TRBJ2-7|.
TGTTCCAGCAGCTTGCGTCTTGCCTACGAGCAGTACTTC
CSSSLRLAYEQYF
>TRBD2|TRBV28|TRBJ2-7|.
TGTGCCAGCAGAAAGATGGCTAGCGGGCCCTCCTACGAGCAGTACTTC
CASRKMASGPSYEQYF
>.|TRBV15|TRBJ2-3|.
TGTGCCACCAGCGACGGGTCTGTGAGCACAGATACGCAGTATTTT
CATSDGSVSTDTQYF
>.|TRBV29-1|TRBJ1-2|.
TGCAGCGTTGTGGGGCAGTATGGCTACACCTTC
CSVVGQYGYTF
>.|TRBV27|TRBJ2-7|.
TGTGCCAGCAGTTTAGGGAGCCTCTACGAGCAGTACTTC
CASSLGSLYEQYF
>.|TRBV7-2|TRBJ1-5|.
TGTGCCAGCAGCAGGGACTACTATATCAATCAGCCCCAGCCTTTT
CASSRDYYINQPQPF
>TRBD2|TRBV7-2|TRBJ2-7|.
TGTGCCAGCAGCTTAGGACTAGCGCTGATCTACGAGCAGTACTTC
CASSLGLALIYEQYF
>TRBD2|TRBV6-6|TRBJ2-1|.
TGTGCCAGCAGACCTACTAGCGGGAGTACCAATGAGCAGTTCTTC
CASRPTSGSTNEQFF
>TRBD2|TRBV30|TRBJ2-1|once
TGTGCCTGGAAGGGACTATATGAGCAGTTCTTC
CAWKGLYEQFF
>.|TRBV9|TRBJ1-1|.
TGTGCCAGCAGCGGGTACATAGAGAAGCGGGCTTTCTTT
CASSGYIEKRAFF
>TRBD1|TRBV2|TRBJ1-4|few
TGTGCCAGCAGTGCAGGGGGCGCGAGCGAAAAACTGTTTTTT
CASSAGGASEKLFF
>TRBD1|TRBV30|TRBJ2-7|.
TGTGCCTGGAACACGGGACAGTACCTCGAGCAGTACTTC
CAWNTGQYLEQYF
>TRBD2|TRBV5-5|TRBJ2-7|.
TGTGCCAGCAGCTTAAGCCCGACTCTAGCGGGAGGGCCCTACGAGCAGTACTTC
CASSLSPTLAGGPYEQYF
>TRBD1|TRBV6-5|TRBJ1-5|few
TGTGCCAGCAGGGGACAGGGGGGTCAGCCCCAGCATTTT
CASRGQGGQPQHF
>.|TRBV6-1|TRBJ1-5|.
TGTGCCAGCAGACCACGGGGGGGGCGCAATCAGCCCCAGCATTTT
CASRPRGGRNQPQHF
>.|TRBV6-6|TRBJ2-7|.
TGTGCCAGCAGCCCCCAGGGGGAGGTCCGGTACGAGCAGTACTTC
CASSPQGEVRYEQYF
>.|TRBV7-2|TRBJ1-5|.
TGTGCCAGCAGCTCACGCCAGGGTCCGCCAGAGGCCCAGCATTTT
CASSSRQGPPEAQHF
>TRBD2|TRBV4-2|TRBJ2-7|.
TGTGCCAGCAGCCAAGCGACCACTGGCCCTAGCGGGAGCCACGAGCAGTACTTC
CASSQATTGPSGSHEQYF
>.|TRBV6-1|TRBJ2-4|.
TGTGCCAGCAGTACAGGGCACCTAGCCAAAAACATTCAGTACTTC
CASSTGHLAKNIQYF
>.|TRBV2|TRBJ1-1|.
TGTGCCAGCAGGCTACGGGTCGCGGGTGGCGAAGCTTTCTTT
CASRLRVAGGEAFF
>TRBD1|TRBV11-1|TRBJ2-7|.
TGTGCCAGCATTGGACAGGGGGCGTACGGGCAGTACTTC
CASIGQGAYGQYF
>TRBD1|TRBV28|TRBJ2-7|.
TGTGCCAGCAGACCGGGACAGGGCTACGAGCAGTACTTC
CASRPGQGYEQYF
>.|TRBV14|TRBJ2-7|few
TGTGCCAGCAGCCCGCCAGGGTCAATCGAGCAGTACTTC
CASSPPGSIEQYF
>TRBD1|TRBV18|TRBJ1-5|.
TGTGCCAGCTCAATAAATCCCGGGACAGGCAATCAGCCCCAGCATTTT
CASSINPGTGNQPQHF
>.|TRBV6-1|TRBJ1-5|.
TGTGCCAGCCGCCAGGGTAATGATCAGCCCCAGCATTTT
CASRQGNDQPQHF
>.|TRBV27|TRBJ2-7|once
TGTGCCAGCAGTTTAAGAGACATCGATGGGTACGAGCAGTACTTC
CASSLRDIDGYEQYF
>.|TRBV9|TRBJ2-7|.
TGTGCCAGCAGCCAGGCAGGCGGGGAGCAGTACTTC
CASSQAGGEQYF
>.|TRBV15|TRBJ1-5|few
TGTGCCACCAGCAGACCCCCCAGGCTCAATCAGCCCCAGCATTTT
CATSRPPRLNQPQHF
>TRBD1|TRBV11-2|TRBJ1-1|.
TGTGCCAGCAGCTTAGTCCTAACAGGGGTTGAAGCTTTCTTT
CASSLVLTGVEAFF
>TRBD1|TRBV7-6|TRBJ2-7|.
TGTGCCAGCAGCCCAACGACAGGGATGCTCGAGCAGTACTTC
CASSPTTGMLEQYF
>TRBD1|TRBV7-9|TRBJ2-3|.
TGTGCCAGCAGCCCCGGACAGGGGAACACAGATACGCAGTATTTT
CASSPGQGNTDTQYF
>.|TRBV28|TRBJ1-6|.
TGTGCCAGCAGAACCCAGGCAAATTCACCCCTCCACTTT
CASRTQANSPLHF
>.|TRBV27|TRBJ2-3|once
TGTGCCAGCAGTGGATGGTCGACAGTGGCGCAGTATTTT
CASSGWSTVAQYF
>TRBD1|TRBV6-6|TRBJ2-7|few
TGTGCCAGCAGCACGACAGGGTTGGGCGAGCAGTACTTC
CASSTTGLGEQYF
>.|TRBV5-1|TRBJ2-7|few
TGCGCCAGCAGCTTGAGGGCGGGTGTTGGGCCCTACGAGCAGTACTTC
CASSLRAGVGPYEQYF
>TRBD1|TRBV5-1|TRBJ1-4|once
TGCGCCAGCAGCTTGGAAGTAGGGACAGGGAGTGAAAAACTGTTTTTT
CASSLEVGTGSEKLFF
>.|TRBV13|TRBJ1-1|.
TGTGCCAGCAGCTCAGAGACAGAGAACACTGAAGCTTTCTTT
CASSSETENTEAFF
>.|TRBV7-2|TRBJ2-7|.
TGTGCCAGCAGCTCCGGGCTAGGGGGGCAGTACTTC
CASSSGLGGQYF
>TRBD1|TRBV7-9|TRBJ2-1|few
TGTTCCAGCAGCTTAGTACAGGGGGCGGACAATGAGCAGTTCTTC
CSSSLVQGADNEQFF
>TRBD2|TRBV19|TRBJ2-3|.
TGTGCCAGCCGGACTAGCGGCACAGATACGCAGTATTTT
CASRTSGTDTQYF
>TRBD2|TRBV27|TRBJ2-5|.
TGTGCCAGCAGACGGACTAGCGGACAAGAGACCCAGTACTTC
CASRRTSGQETQYF
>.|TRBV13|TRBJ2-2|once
TGTGCCAGCAGCCCCGTGCTAGCGACCGGGGAGCTGTTTTTT
CASSPVLATGELFF
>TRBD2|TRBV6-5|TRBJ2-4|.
TGTGCCAGCAGTTGGGAGGGGCGAGTTTCCAAAAACATTCAGTACTTC
CASSWEGRVSKNIQYF